Listed here are 12 T cell receptor beta chains from one sample, sequenced in a study of shared clonotypes between healthy human individuals. Sequenced by immunoSEQ multiplex PCR; TCRdb stores in-frame clones only, minus some. The data contain a few million clones, approximately 92% of them singletons. The sequenced material came from naive CD4+ T cells sorted from blood. The subset denotes: CD45RA+ positively selected. The receptors derive from a man younger than 35 in good health.

V usage is TRBV27 and J usage is TRBJ2-2, with a tentative D call TRBD2 (6 bases). V shed 5 bases and J shed 5 bases, with 15 bases lying between them. Germline loops: CDR1 MNHEY, CDR2 SMNVEV (reference sequence). This CDR3 region has 15 residues. CDR3 DNA sequence: TGTGCCAGCAGTCCGACTAGTGTTAGTACCGGGGAGCTGTTTTTT. Its translation: CASSPTSVSTGELFF.

This chain uses TRBV2 with TRBJ2-2; D is possibly TRBD2 (6 bases). Trimming pared 6 bases from V and 0 bases from J, leaving 11 bases between. The germline V gene encodes CDR1 SNHLY and CDR2 FYNNEI. The CDR3 length is 15 residues. CDR3 in amino acids: CASSWDSANTGELFF. In DNA form, the CDR3 reads TGTGCCAGCAGCTGGGACTCCGCGAACACCGGGGAGCTGTTTTTT.

The CDR3 sequence: CASSLFGQGAYTEAFF. The CDR3 DNA is TGTGCCAGCAGTTTATTCGGACAGGGGGCGTACACTGAAGCTTTCTTT. This chain links TRBV28 with TRBJ1-1; 11 bases align to TRBD1. CDR1 is MDHEN, CDR2 SYDVKM, per germline. V gave up 1 base and J gave up 3 bases; unmatched junction bases: 4. This CDR3 has 16 residues.

J is TRBJ1-1 and V is TRBV11-2; D gene ambiguous. This CDR3 is built from 13 residues. V lost 3 bases to trimming and J lost 2 bases, with 7 bases between them. The germline V gene has CDR1 SGHAT and CDR2 FQNNGV. The CDR3: CASSLAINTEAFF. The CDR3 DNA is TGTGCCAGCAGCTTGGCGATTAACACTGAAGCTTTCTTT.

The J gene is TRBJ1-5, the V gene TRBV2; the match to TRBD1 covers 8 bases. Trimming removed 6 bases from V and 9 bases from J; junction bases left unmatched: 10. The CDR3 has 14 amino acids. Germline V CDR1 and CDR2: SNHLY, FYNNEI. The CDR3 DNA sequence: TGTGCCAGCAGGGGAGGACAGGGATCGCGGCCCCAGCATTTT. The encoded protein is CASRGGQGSRPQHF.

The V call is TRBV12-1, the J call TRBJ2-2; TRBD2, the table's D call, lacks a check against the DNA. TRBV12-1 constitutes a pseudogene. The CDR3 is 17 residues long. The CDR3 sequence is CASSYSGRAEITGELFF. The CDR3 bases are TGTGCCAGCAGCTATAGCGGGAGGGCGGAGATCACCGGGGAGCTGTTTTTT.

This clone was seen only a few times. Other DNA sequences in this sample translate to the same CDR3. V and J are TRBV4-1 and TRBJ1-1; 7 bases agree with TRBD1. Looked up from germline, CDR1 is MGHRA and CDR2 is YSYEKL. Trimming removed 0 bases from V and 0 bases from J; junction bases left unmatched: 13. The CDR3 loop spans 19 amino acids. The CDR3 region has the DNA TGCGCCAGCAGCCAAGACCAGGGGGGATGGGGTAGGGTGAACACTGAAGCTTTCTTT. The encoded protein is CASSQDQGGWGRVNTEAFF.

Worth noting for this clone: The same CDR3 arises from other DNA sequences in this sample as well. The chain couples TRBV18 to TRBJ2-2; D not resolved. The CDR3 runs 14 residues. V lost 0 bases to trimming and J lost 1 base, with 3 bases between them. Looked up from germline, CDR1 is KGHSH and CDR2 is LQKENI. The CDR3 here is CASSPPVNTGELFF. For the CDR3, the DNA is TGTGCCAGCTCACCACCCGTGAACACCGGGGAGCTGTTTTTT.

The chain has TRBV5-3 and TRBJ2-7; a weak D match, TRBD1 (5 bases). TRBV5-3 is marked as an open reading frame, function uncertain. V gave up 1 base and J gave up 1 base, with 9 bases separating them. This CDR3 is built from 14 residues. CDR3 protein: CARSLRQGSYEQYF. Here the CDR3 DNA reads TGTGCCAGAAGCTTGAGGCAGGGATCCTACGAGCAGTACTTC.

The chain employs TRBV30 and TRBJ1-2, with D tentatively TRBD1 (5 bases). With 4 bases removed from V and 4 bases from J, the gap between germline ends came to 10 bases. Germline V gives CDR1 GTSNPN, CDR2 SVGIG (reference sequence). The CDR3 totals 12 residues. CDR3 loop: CAWTGFSYGYTF. For the CDR3, the DNA is TGTGCCTGGACAGGGTTTAGCTATGGCTACACCTTC.

This chain links TRBV7-2 with TRBJ2-3, with 11 positions matching TRBD2. The CDR3 consists of 16 residues. Looked up from germline, CDR1 is SGHTA and CDR2 is FQGNSA. V lost 4 bases and J lost 3; bases outside the gene matches: 6. CDR3 DNA: TGTGCCAGCAGCTCCACTAGCGGGAGAGGTACAGATACGCAGTATTTT. The encoded protein is CASSSTSGRGTDTQYF.

About this clone: The sample carries other DNA sequences with the same CDR3. The chain joins TRBV5-1 to TRBJ2-7, with D possibly TRBD1 on 6 matching bases. The V gene's germline CDR1 is SGHRS and CDR2 YFSETQ. CDR3 length: 14 amino acids. The V end lost 0 bases, the J end lost 2 bases, and 9 bases lay between the germline ends. The CDR3 DNA sequence: TGCGCCAGCAGCTTGGCTGGGACAACCTACGAGCAGTACTTC. As protein: CASSLAGTTYEQYF.